Shown below are 31 T cell receptor beta chains from a single sample sequenced in a study of technical replicates of blood from a few donors. Assay: immunoSEQ multiplex PCR; the TCRdb copy retains only in-frame clones and omits some. The sample has tens of thousands of clones; about 81% are singletons. The material sequenced was PBMCs. Receptors were obtained from a human donor in good health. Some clones in this sample may be carry-over from other donors' samples.

There are a few counts of this clone. The chain is built from TRBV19 and TRBJ2-7; D perhaps matches TRBD1 (6 bases). The germline V and J ends were trimmed by 3 bases and 3 bases, with 9 bases remaining between them. This CDR3 spans 13 amino acids. Per germline, CDR1 LNHDA and CDR2 SQIVND (reference sequence). CDR3 nucleotide sequence: TGTGCCAGTAGTATTGAGGACAGCTACGAGCAGTACTTC. This translates into CASSIEDSYEQYF. Combining the CDR3 with reference TRBV19 and TRBJ2-7 gives the whole variable domain DGGITQSPKYLFRKEGQNVTLSCEQNLNHDAMYWYRQDPGQGLRLIYYSQIVNDFQKGDIAEGYSVSREKKESFPLTVTSAQKNPTAFYLCASSIEDSYEQYFGPGTRLTVT.

The chain joins TRBV5-1 to TRBJ2-1; TRBD2 matches 15 bases. From germline, CDR1 is SGHRS and CDR2 YFSETQ. With V trimmed by 4 bases and J by 5 bases, 10 bases remained unmatched. The CDR3 sequence is 18 residues long. DNA of the CDR3: TGCGCCAGCAGCGTGGGACTAGCGGGAGGAGTGTTGGACAATGAGCAGTTCTTC. Protein sequence: CASSVGLAGGVLDNEQFF.

The CDR3 DNA sequence: TGTGCCAGCAGCTCCGGGACAGTTAACACTGAAGCTTTCTTT. Its translation is CASSSGTVNTEAFF. V is TRBV7-8 and J is TRBJ1-1; 7 bases map to TRBD1. CDR1 is SGHVS, CDR2 FQNEAQ, per germline. V was pared by 4 bases and J by 2 bases, with 4 bases of the junction left unmatched. CDR3 length equals 14 residues.

V is TRBV6-1 and J is TRBJ2-3; no clear D gene. CDR1 is MNHNS, CDR2 SASEGT, per germline. Deletions cut 1 base from V and 4 bases from J, with 6 bases between. The CDR3 runs 13 residues. The CDR3 sequence is CASSEGYSDTQYF. In DNA form, the CDR3 reads TGTGCCAGCAGTGAAGGGTACTCAGATACGCAGTATTTT.

Notes on this clone: One end of the junction is discordant with germline, which a read error may explain. This chain joins TRBV20-1 and TRBJ2-3; D is unclear. This CDR3 spans 9 amino acids. Per the germline V gene, CDR1 is DFQATT and CDR2 is SNEGSKA (reference sequence). The CDR3 sequence is CSARTRLTF. The CDR3 DNA reads TGCAGTGCTAGAACGCGCCTAACTTTT.

This clone was seen once. The genes are TRBV6-1 and TRBJ2-7; TRBD2 matches 7 bases. The junction had 12 bases not matched to a gene; V was cut back by 4 bases and J by 0 bases. The CDR3 consists of 17 residues. In germline, CDR1 is MNHNS, CDR2 SASEGT. This chain's CDR3 is CASSASLTSSSSYEQYF. In DNA, the CDR3 is TGTGCCAGCAGTGCATCACTGACTAGCTCTAGCTCCTACGAGCAGTACTTC.

This chain joins TRBV11-1 and TRBJ2-1, with D possibly matching TRBD2 (8 bases). The CDR3 is made up of 15 amino acids. The germline V and J ends were trimmed by 5 bases and 7 bases, with 18 bases remaining between them. Germline lookup yields CDR1 SGHAT and CDR2 FQDESV (reference sequence). CDR3 nucleotides: TGTGCCAGCAGCCAGGGGGTAGCGGGGTATAATGAGCAGTTCTTC. Its translation is CASSQGVAGYNEQFF.

The chain recombines TRBV11-2 with TRBJ1-2, with 9 bases fitting TRBD1. The CDR3 length is 15 residues. Germline CDR1 is SGHAT and CDR2 is FQNNGV. Trimming cost V 6 bases and J 5 bases; bases outside gene matches: 10. CDR3 residues: CASRTYRDRAYGYTF. CDR3 sequence (DNA): TGTGCCAGCAGGACCTACCGGGACAGGGCTTATGGCTACACCTTC.

This chain connects TRBV4-3 to TRBJ2-2, with D possibly TRBD2 on 6 matching bases. From germline, CDR1 is LGHNA and CDR2 YSLEER. Between the trimmed V and J ends, which lost 0 bases and 4 bases, there was a span of 15 bases. The CDR3 extends over 17 amino acids. CDR3 nucleotide sequence: TGCGCCAGCAGCCAAGAAAGGGCGGGGCGAGGCACCGGGGAGCTGTTTTTT. Translating gives CASSQERAGRGTGELFF.

The chain couples TRBV6-5 to TRBJ2-7, with D perhaps TRBD2 (6 bases). Between the trimmed V and J ends, which lost 0 bases and 2 bases, there was a span of 14 bases. CDR3 size: 16 residues. Germline V gives CDR1 MNHEY, CDR2 SVGAGI. The CDR3: CASSYSLGGLPYEQYF. The CDR3 region has the DNA TGTGCCAGCAGTTACTCCTTGGGGGGTTTACCCTACGAGCAGTACTTC.

A few counts support this clone. V usage is TRBV9 and J usage is TRBJ1-1, with 10 bases matching TRBD1. From germline, CDR1 is SGDLS and CDR2 YYNGEE. The CDR3 consists of 15 residues. With V trimmed by 0 bases and J by 6 bases, 5 bases remained unmatched. DNA of the CDR3: TGTGCCAGCAGCGTAGGGGGACAGGGGAGCGCTGAAGCTTTCTTT. It is translated as CASSVGGQGSAEAFF. Full variable domain (remainder filled in from reference TRBV9 and TRBJ1-1): DSGVTQTPKHLITATGQRVTLRCSPRSGDLSVYWYQQSLDQGLQFLIQYYNGEERAKGNILERFSAQQFPDLHSELNLSSLELGDSALYFCASSVGGQGSAEAFFGQGTRLTVV.

V gene TRBV7-2 combines with J gene TRBJ1-1; no reliable D call. The V gene lost 5 bases and the J gene lost 3 bases, with 16 bases spanning the gap. This CDR3 is 15 amino acids long. Germline V gene sequence: CDR1 SGHTA, CDR2 FQGNSA. The CDR3, as DNA: TGTGCCAGCAGCCCCGGAGGCCGTCGCCACACTGAAGCTTTCTTT. Its translation: CASSPGGRRHTEAFF.

The chain uses TRBV29-1 and TRBJ1-1; TRBD1 matches at 8 bases. This CDR3 region has 13 residues. CDR1 is SQVTM, CDR2 ANQGSEA, per germline. V was pared by 4 bases and J by 3 bases, with 4 bases of the junction left unmatched. CDR3: CSVAPQGDTEAFF. CDR3 coding DNA: TGCAGCGTTGCCCCACAGGGGGACACTGAAGCTTTCTTT.

The chain carries TRBV27 and TRBJ2-3, with 11 bases fitting TRBD2. The CDR3 totals 15 residues. Trimming cost V 7 bases and J 6 bases; bases outside gene matches: 9. CDR1 and CDR2 (germline): MNHEY, SMNVEV (reference sequence). The CDR3 is CASNRRLAGGDTQYF. The CDR3 coding sequence is TGTGCCAGCAACCGGCGGCTAGCGGGGGGTGATACGCAGTATTTT.

The rearrangement joins TRBV27 to TRBJ2-7; the D is unclear. From germline, CDR1 is MNHEY and CDR2 SMNVEV (reference sequence). The CDR3 sequence is 14 residues long. The V end lost 2 bases, the J end lost 3 bases, and 11 bases lay between the germline ends. CDR3 residues: CASSLGHLYYEQYF. CDR3 sequence (DNA): TGTGCCAGCAGTTTAGGTCACCTCTACTACGAGCAGTACTTC.

This clone has more than one count but fewer than ten. This chain uses TRBV7-9 with TRBJ2-7; the match to TRBD1 covers 9 bases. Germline V gene lookup returns CDR1 SEHNR and CDR2 FQNEAQ (reference sequence). V dropped 8 bases and J dropped 5; count of bases not matched to a gene: 10. This CDR3 region has 14 residues. CDR3: CASETGTGSNEQYF. The CDR3 region has the DNA TGTGCCAGCGAGACCGGGACAGGGTCCAACGAGCAGTACTTC.

This chain links TRBV5-4 with TRBJ2-1, with 8 bases lining up with TRBD2. V lost 3 bases to trimming and J lost 1 base; unmatched junction nucleotides: 3. There are 15 residues in the CDR3. The V gene's germline CDR1 is SGHNT and CDR2 YYREEE (reference sequence). CDR3 residues: CASSSGLVSYNEQFF. CDR3 nucleotides: TGTGCCAGCAGCTCGGGACTAGTTTCCTACAATGAGCAGTTCTTC.

The CDR3 protein is CASSGRVYGAYSNQPQHF. Here the CDR3 DNA reads TGTGCCAGTAGTGGCAGGGTGTATGGGGCTTATAGCAATCAGCCCCAGCATTTT. The chain recombines TRBV19 with TRBJ1-5, with a weak D call TRBD1 (5 bases). The CDR3 loop spans 18 amino acids. Deletions cut 5 bases from V and 0 bases from J, with 20 bases between. Germline V gene sequence: CDR1 LNHDA, CDR2 SQIVND (reference sequence).

The chain is built from TRBV7-3 and TRBJ2-3, with D possibly TRBD2 on 5 matching bases. Germline CDR1 is SGHTA and CDR2 is FQGTGA. This CDR3 contains 13 residues. The V end was cut by 2 bases, the J end by 4 bases, with 7 bases between. The CDR3 DNA follows: TGTGCCAGCAGCTTACGGGGTGCAGATACGCAGTATTTT. It translates to CASSLRGADTQYF.

This clone appeared a single time. Other nucleotide sequences from this sample produce the same CDR3. This chain connects TRBV2 to TRBJ1-2; tentative D call: TRBD1 (6 bases). This CDR3 contains 13 residues. Trimming shortened V by 8 bases and J by 5 bases, and 15 bases separated the two germline ends. CDR1 is SNHLY and CDR2 is FYNNEI in the germline V gene. CDR3 DNA sequence: TGTGCCAGCTTACCGGGACAAGGGTATGGCTACACCTTC. Amino acid sequence: CASLPGQGYGYTF.

The chain combines TRBV6-1 with TRBJ2-2; no clear D. Germline V gives CDR1 MNHNS, CDR2 SASEGT. Trimming shortened V by 4 bases and J by 7 bases, and 7 bases separated the two germline ends. The CDR3 runs to 12 residues. The CDR3 here is CASSVNLGELFF. The CDR3, as DNA: TGTGCCAGCAGTGTTAATCTCGGGGAGCTGTTTTTT.

This clone has more than one count but fewer than ten. The chain combines TRBV4-3 with TRBJ1-6; TRBD1 aligns across 7 bases. CDR3 length equals 16 residues. The V gene's germline CDR1 is LGHNA and CDR2 YSLEER. Trimming took 1 base from V and 9 from J; bases not matched to a gene: 9. Here the CDR3 reads CASSQGGRGKGSPLHF. CDR3 coding DNA: TGCGCCAGCAGCCAAGGTGGCAGGGGGAAAGGTTCACCCCTCCACTTT.

The chain joins TRBV15 to TRBJ2-5; a possible D gene is TRBD1 (6 bases). The CDR3 is made up of 13 amino acids. Trimming took off 3 bases at V and 2 bases at J, with 7 bases between the two ends. Per the germline V gene, CDR1 is LNHNV and CDR2 is YYDKDF (reference sequence). The CDR3 DNA sequence: TGTGCCACCAGCAGGGACAGACAAGAGACCCAGTACTTC. Amino acids: CATSRDRQETQYF.

The chain joins TRBV18 to TRBJ2-1; TRBD2 aligns across 7 bases. Germline CDR1 is KGHSH and CDR2 is LQKENI. The CDR3 is 14 residues long. Unmatched junction bases numbered 5, after V lost 3 bases and J lost 6 bases. The CDR3 sequence is CASSPTSSTNEQFF. CDR3 in DNA: TGTGCCAGCTCACCGACTAGCAGCACCAATGAGCAGTTCTTC.

The rearrangement links TRBV4-1 to TRBJ2-1, with TRBD1 matching over 8 bases. CDR3 size: 16 residues. Trimming cost V 2 bases and J 6 bases; bases outside gene matches: 9. Germline V gene data show CDR1 as MGHRA and CDR2 as YSYEKL. In DNA, the CDR3 is TGCGCCAGCAGCCAACCTAGGACAGGGTGGGTCAATGAGCAGTTCTTC. This sequence encodes CASSQPRTGWVNEQFF.

This sequence joins TRBV27 and TRBJ2-1; TRBD1 aligns across 10 bases. The trim removed 6 bases at V and 7 bases at J, leaving 9 bases unmatched. The CDR3 totals 15 residues. Germline V gives CDR1 MNHEY, CDR2 SMNVEV (reference sequence). CDR3 bases: TGTGCCAGCAGGGTAAGACAGGGGGCGGATAATGAGCAGTTCTTC. This codes for CASRVRQGADNEQFF.

The CDR3 DNA follows: TGTGCCAGCAGCGAGACAGGGGCCTCCTACGAGCAGTACTTC. This sequence encodes CASSETGASYEQYF. The genes are TRBV5-4 and TRBJ2-7, with 8 bases aligning to TRBD1. Germline CDR1 is SGHNT and CDR2 is YYREEE (reference sequence). The CDR3 is 14 amino acids. The V gene end was trimmed by 4 bases and the J gene end by 0 bases; junction bases not matched to a gene: 3.

The V call is TRBV4-2, the J call TRBJ2-1, with TRBD2 matching over 14 bases. The CDR3 sequence is 16 residues long. V was clipped by 5 bases and J by 5 bases; unmatched bases: 5. Germline V gene sequence: CDR1 LGHNA, CDR2 YNFKEQ. The CDR3 reads CASSSRLAGGDNEQFF. The CDR3 DNA is TGTGCCAGCAGCTCCCGACTAGCGGGAGGGGACAATGAGCAGTTCTTC.

This clone was seen more than once but under ten times. This chain links TRBV6-5 with TRBJ1-1, with D unresolved. In germline, CDR1 is MNHEY, CDR2 SVGAGI. The V gene lost 0 bases and the J gene lost 1 base, with 6 bases spanning the gap. The CDR3 totals 14 residues. In DNA form, the CDR3 reads TGTGCCAGCAGTTACTCAGTGAGGAACACTGAAGCTTTCTTT. Its protein product is CASSYSVRNTEAFF.

The CDR3 loop is CASSHSGKGESYNEQFF. In DNA, the CDR3 is TGTGCCAGCAGCCACAGCGGGAAAGGTGAGTCCTACAATGAGCAGTTCTTC. This chain connects TRBV7-2 to TRBJ2-1; 7 nucleotides agree with TRBD2. The CDR3 is 17 residues long. V lost 5 bases and J lost 1; bases outside the gene matches: 11. The V gene's germline CDR1 is SGHTA and CDR2 FQGNSA.

This chain links TRBV5-1 with TRBJ2-1; the match to TRBD1 covers 7 bases. Germline CDR1 is SGHRS and CDR2 is YFSETQ. After removal of 5 bases from V and 0 bases from J, the junction contained 2 bases not matched to a gene. The CDR3 is 14 residues long. The CDR3 here is CASSRDSSYNEQFF. CDR3 coding DNA: TGCGCCAGCAGTCGGGACAGCTCCTACAATGAGCAGTTCTTC.